The present TCR beta chain was sequenced within a study of graft-versus-host responses after intestinal transplantation (dated by TCRdb to the early 2020s). Broadly, across the study: Multivisceral, liver-intestinal, or isolated intestinal transplants were received by the recipients. After intestinal transplantation, graft-versus-host and host-versus-graft alloreactive T cell clones were followed in the graft, circulation and bone marrow using bulk TCR-beta CDR3 sequencing. Every recipient was given anti-thymocyte globulin induction, followed by about three years of maintenance tacrolimus and steroids. Donor T cell macrochimerism was defined as a peak of at least 4% donor T cells among recipient peripheral blood mononuclear cells. To identify alloreactive clones, pre-transplant mixed lymphocyte reaction products were sequenced and compared with unstimulated pre-transplant donor and recipient T cells. The cohort enrolled approximately 24 intestinal transplant recipients including one retransplant, and a few patients lacking pretransplant specimens were excluded. Instead of going to the commercial service, samples from three later patients were sequenced in-house on an Illumina MiSeq and processed with MiXCR.

Notes on this clone: This receptor's antigen is unknown. Base qualities are not recorded, but no much larger clone differs from it by a single base.

To isolate intraepithelial and lamina propria lymphocytes from graft specimens, dithiothreitol, EDTA incubations and collagenase D digestion were used. Serial intestinal graft biopsy specimens collected up to 600 days after transplant underwent bulk TCR-beta sequencing. The library relied on the immunoSEQ multiplex PCR assay. Adaptive Biotechnologies carried out high-throughput TCR-beta CDR3 sequencing of genomic DNA for most patients. On the study's bioinformatics: TCR sequencing data were retrieved from Adaptive's ImmunoSEQ software for more than 15 patients, whereas three other patients were processed with MiXCR and VDJtools. CDR3 nucleotide sequences shared by donor and recipient were removed because the origin of these sequences could not be assigned. To be classed as alloreactive, a clone needed at least 2-fold expansion over unstimulated cells and a minimum CFSE-low frequency of 0.002% (template counts) or 0.001% (read counts). Clones detected in sequenced pre-transplant spleen, lymph node, or MLR CFSE-low populations of the donor or recipient were defined as mappable. Cumulative frequency of alloreactive clones was calculated as a percentage of all sequences weighted by copy number. TCRdb holds this immuneACCESS table with in-frame rearrangements only. Some clones are missing; in checked studies, unresolved V genes explain under half, and the rest has no known cause. The D gene and trimming were derived from the DNA, and the V and J assignments and clone size from that table. The table for this sample lists 5,000 to 7,000 clones; 69% of them were counted only once. Of the sample, around a third is held by the ten largest clones.

Germline trimming: 3 bases from V, 6 bases from J; junction bases outside gene matches: 4. Its CDR3 holds 15 amino acids, cysteine through phenylalanine. The only DNA kept is the CDR3, 45 bases in frame from the first base. Per the germline V gene, KGHSH is the CDR1 and LQKENI is the CDR2. Overall study results and their limits: Early after transplant, peak levels of circulating GvH clones were associated with declines in HvG clones. GvH clones turned up in recipient bone marrow, with some appearing earlier in ileal mucosa or blood, a pattern consistent with an intestinal mucosal origin. High GvH to HvG T cell clonal ratios were observed in the allografts of patients with donor T cell macrochimerism. The conclusions were limited by the relatively low number and heterogeneity of the intestinal transplant patients.

This sequence was found in a human patient who received an intestinal transplant, so some T cells may come from the graft donor. The material was ileum tissue, obtained around 300 days after intestinal transplant. The rearrangement joined TRBV18 to TRBJ2-1; TRBD2 lines up with 11 middle nucleotides. The CDR3 region: CASSPGTSGLNEQFF. The DNA sequence is TGTGCCAGCTCACCCGGGACTAGCGGCCTCAATGAGCAGTTCTTC.